These 29 T cell receptor beta chains share one sample of origin, sequenced in a study of T-cell reconstitution after alpha-beta-depleted transplantation in children. Preparation of the TCRbeta library was carried out with unique molecular identifiers. TCRdb passed the PCR reads through MiXCR, listing each CDR3 protein once. The table lists some 280,000 distinct CDR3 sequences, 9.9% of them singletons. The material was PBMCs from the stem cell graft donor, obtained from the stem cell graft. These TCRs come from a human donor who donated a stem cell graft to a child with SCID.

This clonotype was recorded many times. CDR3 protein: CASSLLIGNSPLHF. The CDR3 region has the DNA TGTGCCAGCAGCCTATTAATCGGGAATTCACCCCTCCACTTT. This chain links TRBV7-8 with TRBJ1-6; D uncertain. Germline lookup yields CDR1 SGHVS and CDR2 FQNEAQ. V was pared by 5 bases and J by 7 bases, with 12 bases between. The CDR3 extends over 14 amino acids.

The chain has TRBV20-1 and TRBJ2-3; unclear D gene. Trimming pared 3 bases from V and 2 bases from J, leaving 6 bases between. CDR1 and CDR2 (germline): DFQATT, SNEGSKA (reference sequence). The length of the CDR3 is 12 residues. CDR3 DNA: TGCAGTGCTAGTCTCCACACAGATACGCAGTATTTT. Encoded protein: CSASLHTDTQYF.

This clonotype was picked up a small number of times. The V call is TRBV6-5, the J call TRBJ1-4, with 7 bases aligning to TRBD1. The germline gives CDR1 MNHEY, CDR2 SVGAGI. V lost 2 bases, J lost 11 bases, and 5 bases stayed unmatched. The CDR3 runs to 13 residues. This CDR3 reads CASSYRQGLKLFF. The DNA for the CDR3 is TGTGCCAGCAGTTACCGACAGGGACTCAAACTGTTTTTT.

This clonotype occurred many times. V and J are TRBV27 and TRBJ2-1, with D possibly TRBD2 on 5 matching bases. CDR1 and CDR2 (germline): MNHEY, SMNVEV (reference sequence). V was clipped by 5 bases and J by 4 bases, with 9 bases between them. This CDR3 is 13 amino acids long. CDR3 DNA: TGTGCCAGCAGTCCTCCGGGATACAATGAGCAGTTCTTC. Translated: CASSPPGYNEQFF.

The rearrangement links TRBV27 to TRBJ2-5, with 7 bases matching TRBD1. Germline loops: CDR1 MNHEY, CDR2 SMNVEV (reference sequence). The CDR3 covers 15 residues. V gave up 8 bases and J gave up 0 bases; unmatched junction bases: 9. This CDR3 reads CASRSGTVYQETQYF. DNA for the CDR3: TGTGCCAGCCGCTCCGGGACAGTGTACCAAGAGACCCAGTACTTC.

This clonotype was seen more than once but under ten times. The V gene is TRBV25-1, the J gene TRBJ2-1, with 7 nucleotides matching TRBD1. J lost 10 bases, V lost 4 bases, and 13 bases had no gene match. This CDR3 has 15 amino acids. Germline V lookup: CDR1 MGHDK, CDR2 SYGVNS. CDR3 bases: TGTGCCAGCAGTGTAGGGACAGCCAACGGGGAGGAGCAGTTCTTC. As protein: CASSVGTANGEEQFF.

This clonotype was recorded many times. The rearrangement uses TRBV2 and TRBJ2-5; a possible D gene is TRBD2 (6 bases). V lost 6 bases and J lost 1, with 9 bases in between. This CDR3 comprises 13 residues. Germline V gene sequence: CDR1 SNHLY, CDR2 FYNNEI. This CDR3 reads CASRKTSQETQYF. In DNA, the CDR3 is TGTGCCAGCAGGAAGACTAGCCAAGAGACCCAGTACTTC.

This clonotype was seen only a few times. The chain couples TRBV7-2 to TRBJ1-1; 7 nucleotides align to TRBD1. V shed 3 bases, J shed 7 bases, and the junction held 8 bases outside the gene matches. Germline V gene data show CDR1 as SGHTA and CDR2 as FQGNSA. The length of the CDR3 is 14 residues. CDR3: CASSLGTANFEAFF. The CDR3 coding sequence is TGTGCCAGCAGCTTGGGGACAGCAAACTTTGAAGCTTTCTTT.

V and J are TRBV10-3 and TRBJ1-1; 11 bases map to TRBD1. The germline V gene has CDR1 ENHRY and CDR2 SYGVKD. Trimming took 4 bases from V and 5 from J; bases not matched to a gene: 3. The CDR3 loop spans 14 amino acids. The CDR3 region is CAISVGTGGTEAFF. As DNA, the CDR3 is TGTGCCATCAGTGTAGGGACAGGGGGTACTGAAGCTTTCTTT.

This clonotype came up many times. A junction boundary mismatches the germline segment, possibly from a read error. The V gene is TRBV12-3 or TRBV12-4, the J gene TRBJ2-4; D could derive from TRBD1 or TRBD2 (5 bases each). This CDR3 is built from 12 residues. The CDR3 coding sequence is TGTGCCAGCAGTTCTCCGGGACCCACCGCTGACTTC. Its translation is CASSSPGPTADF.

This clonotype was seen a few times. CDR3 bases: TGTGCCAGTAGTACCGCAGGGGGAACTGAAGCTTTCTTT. It specifies CASSTAGGTEAFF. The rearrangement links TRBV19 to TRBJ1-1; 7 bases align to TRBD1. Germline CDR1 LNHDA, CDR2 SQIVND (reference sequence). V shed 4 bases, J shed 5 bases, and the junction held 4 bases outside the gene matches. The CDR3 spans 13 residues.

In this sample, this clonotype turned up many times. The rearrangement joins TRBV5-1 to TRBJ2-3; 7 nucleotides agree with TRBD1. The CDR3 consists of 15 residues. Trimming took 0 bases from V and 1 from J; bases not matched to a gene: 2. Germline lookup yields CDR1 SGHRS and CDR2 YFSETQ. CDR3 DNA sequence: TGCGCCAGCAGCTTGGTAGGACAGGGCACAGATACGCAGTATTTT. Translation gives CASSLVGQGTDTQYF.

This clonotype was counted only a few times. The chain employs TRBV5-1 and TRBJ1-2; D unclear. Germline V gene lookup returns CDR1 SGHRS and CDR2 YFSETQ. Trimming left V 1 base short and J 6 bases short, with 10 bases between. The CDR3 has 13 residues. The CDR3 nucleotides read TGCGCCAGCAGCTTGAACCAGCTCGATGGCTACACCTTC. This gives the protein CASSLNQLDGYTF. The variable domain in full, with the rest retrieved from reference TRBV5-1 and TRBJ1-2, is KAGVTQTPRYLIKTRGQQVTLSCSPISGHRSVSWYQQTPGQGLQFLFEYFSETQRNKGNFPGRFSGRQFSNSRSEMNVSTLELGDSALYLCASSLNQLDGYTFGSGTRLTVV.

Many counts were recorded for this clonotype. The rearrangement joins TRBV25-1 to TRBJ1-2; TRBD1 is a possible D gene (5 bases). Germline CDR1 MGHDK, CDR2 SYGVNS. Trimming stripped 5 bases from V and 4 bases from J, with 8 bases between. The CDR3 is 12 amino acids. The CDR3 nucleotides read TGTGCCAGCAGTACCGGGGCCTATGGCTACACCTTC. As protein: CASSTGAYGYTF.

This clonotype was found a few times. Here the CDR3 DNA reads TGTGCTACCCGGGACACCACCTCGAGCTCTGGAAACACCATATATTTT. It is translated as CATRDTTSSSGNTIYF. The chain carries TRBV25-1 and TRBJ1-3; TRBD1 is a possible D gene (6 bases). Germline CDR1 reads MGHDK; CDR2 reads SYGVNS. The CDR3 consists of 16 residues. Full variable domain (outside the CDR3, taken from reference TRBV25-1 and TRBJ1-3): EADIYQTPRYLVIGTGKKITLECSQTMGHDKMYWYQQDPGMELHLIHYSYGVNSTEKGDLSSESTVSRIRTEHFPLTLESARPSHTSQYLCATRDTTSSSGNTIYFGEGSWLTVV.

The genes are TRBV15 and TRBJ2-7; D unclear. V lost 3 bases and J 1 base, leaving 7 bases between the germline ends. CDR3 size: 13 residues. The germline V gene has CDR1 LNHNV and CDR2 YYDKDF (reference sequence). Written as DNA, the CDR3 is TGTGCCACCAGCAGGCCCCGGTCCTACGAGCAGTACTTC. It specifies CATSRPRSYEQYF.

The V and J genes are TRBV4-2 and TRBJ2-2, with 11 bases identical to TRBD2. The ends lost 0 bases at V and 0 bases at J; junction bases unmatched: 9. The CDR3 is made up of 20 amino acids. CDR1 and CDR2 (germline): LGHNA, YNFKEQ. CDR3 sequence (DNA): TGTGCCAGCAGCCAAGATCCAAAGCCTAGCGGGGGGACGAACACCGGGGAGCTGTTTTTT. Its protein product is CASSQDPKPSGGTNTGELFF.

This clonotype has ten or more counts. The chain joins TRBV12-3 or TRBV12-4 to TRBJ2-3; D possibly corresponds to TRBD2 (5 bases). The V and J ends lost 2 bases and 1 base respectively, with 13 bases between them. The CDR3 totals 16 residues. This CDR3 reads CASSLFASSGTDTQYF. The CDR3 nucleotides are TGTGCCAGCAGTTTATTCGCTAGCAGCGGCACAGATACGCAGTATTTT.

Here the CDR3 DNA reads TGTGCCAGCAGCCAAGATCTAGACGGTAATCAGCCCCAGCATTTT. This gives the protein CASSQDLDGNQPQHF. V and J are TRBV4-2 and TRBJ1-5; D is undetermined. This CDR3 region has 15 residues. The V end was cut by 0 bases, the J end by 4 bases, with 10 bases between. Per germline, CDR1 LGHNA and CDR2 YNFKEQ.

This clonotype was detected only a few times. The V call is TRBV5-6, the J call TRBJ2-3, with TRBD2 identical over 7 bases. Germline lookup yields CDR1 SGHDT and CDR2 YYEEEE. This CDR3 region has 15 residues. V lost 5 bases and J lost 0; bases outside the gene matches: 6. DNA of the CDR3: TGTGCCAGCAGACCCTACGGGGGGAGCACAGATACGCAGTATTTT. Its protein product is CASRPYGGSTDTQYF.

This clonotype was detected a few times. The chain employs TRBV15 and TRBJ2-7, with a possible D match to TRBD1 (6 bases). The V and J ends lost 2 bases and 3 bases respectively, with 11 bases between them. CDR1 is LNHNV and CDR2 is YYDKDF in the germline V gene (reference sequence). This CDR3 comprises 14 residues. The CDR3 DNA reads TGTGCCACCAGCAGAACAGGGACGGGCTACGAGCAGTACTTC. Amino acid sequence: CATSRTGTGYEQYF. Full variable domain (outside the CDR3, taken from reference TRBV15 and TRBJ2-7): DAMVIQNPRYQVTQFGKPVTLSCSQTLNHNVMYWYQQKSSQAPKLLFHYYDKDFNNEADTPDNFQSRRPNTSFCFLDIRSPGLGDTAMYLCATSRTGTGYEQYFGPGTRLTVT.

V gene TRBV5-1 combines with J gene TRBJ2-3; D not certain. Germline V gene sequence: CDR1 SGHRS, CDR2 YFSETQ. V was shortened by 0 bases and J by 2 bases, with 7 bases between the two germline ends. The CDR3 has 14 amino acids. In DNA, the CDR3 is TGCGCCAGCAGCTTGGAGCGCGCCACAGATACGCAGTATTTT. Translating it yields CASSLERATDTQYF.

The gene calls are TRBV4-2 and TRBJ2-1; 7 bases match TRBD1. Germline CDR1 LGHNA, CDR2 YNFKEQ. With V trimmed by 3 bases and J by 4 bases, 15 bases remained unmatched. The CDR3 length is 18 residues. The CDR3 protein is CASSHPNSGTDSYNEQFF. CDR3 bases: TGTGCCAGCAGCCATCCAAACTCCGGGACAGACTCATACAATGAGCAGTTCTTC.

The rearrangement uses TRBV5-1 and TRBJ1-2, with unresolved D. CDR3 size: 15 residues. Germline values: CDR1 SGHRS, CDR2 YFSETQ. V was pared by 0 bases and J by 4 bases, with 13 bases between. CDR3 protein: CASSLAETEVYGYTF. In DNA, the CDR3 is TGCGCCAGCAGCTTGGCTGAGACGGAAGTCTATGGCTACACCTTC.

This clonotype was detected a few times. This sequence joins TRBV6-6 and TRBJ2-5; no definite D call. Per the germline V gene, CDR1 is MNHNY and CDR2 is SVGAGI (reference sequence). The CDR3 consists of 11 residues. V was clipped by 10 bases and J by 5 bases, with 11 bases between them. The CDR3 DNA reads TGTGCCACAAGAGTTTGGGAGACCCAGTACTTC. Protein product: CATRVWETQYF.

This clonotype has only a few counts. The chain is built from TRBV7-2 and TRBJ2-3, with TRBD2 matching 11 bases. V shed 5 bases and J 1 base; nucleotides not matched to a gene: 5. Looked up from germline, CDR1 is SGHTA and CDR2 is FQGNSA. The CDR3 spans 16 residues. Here the CDR3 reads CASSPLAGVGTDTQYF. The CDR3 nucleotides are TGTGCCAGCAGCCCACTAGCGGGGGTGGGCACAGATACGCAGTATTTT.

V gene TRBV29-1 combines with J gene TRBJ2-4; the match to TRBD1 covers 10 bases. The CDR3 runs to 16 residues. V trimming: 4 bases; J trimming: 4 bases; junction bases outside the gene matches: 10. Germline values: CDR1 SQVTM, CDR2 ANQGSEA. Here the CDR3 reads CSVAETGGVRKNIQYF. The CDR3 DNA sequence: TGCAGCGTTGCCGAGACAGGGGGCGTGAGGAAAAACATTCAGTACTTC.

This clonotype was recorded at least ten times. The V call is TRBV15, the J call TRBJ2-3, with 11 nucleotides matching TRBD1. Germline values: CDR1 LNHNV, CDR2 YYDKDF (reference sequence). V shed 3 bases, J shed 4 bases, and the junction held 6 bases outside the gene matches. The CDR3 totals 16 residues. The CDR3 loop is CATSSSWTGGPDTQYF. Here the CDR3 DNA reads TGTGCCACCAGCAGTTCCTGGACAGGGGGCCCAGATACGCAGTATTTT.

The chain recombines TRBV6-1 with TRBJ2-6; D is undetermined. Germline CDR1 reads MNHNS; CDR2 reads SASEGT. The V end was cut by 9 bases, the J end by 0 bases, with 6 bases between. CDR3 size: 13 residues. CDR3 DNA: TGTGCCAGTCTCAGCTCTGGGGCCAACGTCCTGACTTTC. As protein: CASLSSGANVLTF.